What follows is one T cell receptor beta chain and its context. These data are taken from a study of blood T cell repertoires in COVID-19. At the level of the study: COVID-19 samples from acute and convalescent phases originated in the United States, Italy and Spain. In each case, the material was cDNA or gDNA derived from T cells, B-cell-depleted T cells, or PBMCs.

Per the germline V gene, CDR1 is GTSNPN and CDR2 is SVGIG (reference sequence). The V and J ends lost 3 bases and 3 bases, in that order; junction bases with no gene match: 12. This CDR3 region has 17 residues. Study processing details: Nucleated cell counts were estimated from reference gene primer amplification. Profiled with immunoSEQ multiplex PCR; TCRdb holds only in-frame clones, not every one. The DNA gave D and trimming, while V, J and clone size come from that table. The sample lists roughly 220,000 clones, around 83% seen once, with about 1.5% in the top ten. This sequence was found in a woman aged 40 to 55 who had recovered from COVID-19. The material sequenced was peripheral blood. The chain has TRBV30 and TRBJ2-1, with 9 bases matching TRBD1. Here the CDR3 DNA reads TGTGCCTGGAGCGCTGACAGGGGGAAGGGGATCTACAATGAGCAGTTCTTC. It codes for CAWSADRGKGIYNEQFF.